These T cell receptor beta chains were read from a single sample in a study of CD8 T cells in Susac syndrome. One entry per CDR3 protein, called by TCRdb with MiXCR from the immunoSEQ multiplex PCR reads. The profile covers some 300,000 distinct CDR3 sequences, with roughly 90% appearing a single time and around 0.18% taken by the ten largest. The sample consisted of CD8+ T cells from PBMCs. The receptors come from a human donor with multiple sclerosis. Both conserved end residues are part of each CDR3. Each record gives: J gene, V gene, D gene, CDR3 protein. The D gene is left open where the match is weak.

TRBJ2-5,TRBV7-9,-,CASSLKLGQETQYF
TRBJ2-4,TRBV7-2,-,CASSSDENIQYF
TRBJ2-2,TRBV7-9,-,CASSLIVTGELFF
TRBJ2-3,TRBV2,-,CASSEEASTDTQYF
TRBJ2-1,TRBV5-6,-,CASSYPGWNEQFF
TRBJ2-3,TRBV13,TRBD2,CASSRSGGDNTDTQYF
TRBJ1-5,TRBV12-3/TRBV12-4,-,CASSIRDIWNQPQHF
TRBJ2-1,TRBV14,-,CASSVLRNTDNEQFF
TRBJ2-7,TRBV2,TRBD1,CASSERGTGSYEQYF
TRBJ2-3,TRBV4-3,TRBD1,CASSQDVTGASTDTQYF
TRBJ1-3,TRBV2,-,CASSRGGAADEAGNTIYF
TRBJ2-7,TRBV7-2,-,CASSLIGASYEQYF
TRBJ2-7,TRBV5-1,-,CASTGISAGSYEQYF
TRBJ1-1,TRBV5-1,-,CASSLAAGNTEAFF
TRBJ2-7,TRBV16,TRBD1,CASSPQSRRWGQSPYEQYF
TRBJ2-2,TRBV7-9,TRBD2,CASSPVTAGDGELFF
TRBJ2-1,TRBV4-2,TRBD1,CASSPGLQGAVRYVNEQFF
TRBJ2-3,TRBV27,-,CASTRALSSTDTQYF
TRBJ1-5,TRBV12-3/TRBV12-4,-,CASSLDGGGQPQHF
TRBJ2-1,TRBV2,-,CASRRQPYNEQFF
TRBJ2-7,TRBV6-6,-,CASKYTESYEQYF
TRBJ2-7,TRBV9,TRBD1,CASSVGPGQAYEQHF
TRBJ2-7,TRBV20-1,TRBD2,CSATGLAGTYEQYF
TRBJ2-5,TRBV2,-,CAKRQEGTQETQYF
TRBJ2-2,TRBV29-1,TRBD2,CSASPGTSVPGELFF
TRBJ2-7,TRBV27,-,CASSVWADSYEQYF
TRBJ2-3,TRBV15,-,CATSRDPGAPTDTQYF